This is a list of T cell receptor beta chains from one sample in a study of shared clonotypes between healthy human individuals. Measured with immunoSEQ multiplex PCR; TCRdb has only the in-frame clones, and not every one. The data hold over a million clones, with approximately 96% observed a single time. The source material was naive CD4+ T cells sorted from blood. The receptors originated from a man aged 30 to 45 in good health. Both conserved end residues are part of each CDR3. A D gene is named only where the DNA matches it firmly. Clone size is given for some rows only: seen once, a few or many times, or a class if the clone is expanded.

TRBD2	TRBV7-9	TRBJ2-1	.	CASTPSGRAPNEQFF	TGTGCCAGCACCCCTAGCGGGAGGGCCCCGAATGAGCAGTTCTTC
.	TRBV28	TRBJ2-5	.	CASSLGGEETQYF	TGTGCCAGCAGTTTAGGAGGGGAAGAGACCCAGTACTTC
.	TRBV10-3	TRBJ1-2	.	CAIKPPASNYGYTF	TGTGCCATCAAGCCCCCAGCTTCTAACTATGGCTACACCTTC
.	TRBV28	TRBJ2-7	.	CASSFPQQVLSYEQYF	TGTGCCAGCAGTTTTCCCCAACAAGTCCTCTCCTACGAGCAGTACTTC
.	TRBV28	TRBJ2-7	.	CASSLGGPQIEQYF	TGTGCCAGCAGTTTGGGCGGCCCCCAGATCGAGCAGTACTTC
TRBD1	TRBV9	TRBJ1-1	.	CASSAMTGGNTEAFF	TGTGCCAGCAGCGCGATGACAGGGGGGAACACTGAAGCTTTCTTT
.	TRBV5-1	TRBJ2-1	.	CASSLGRLSSYNEQFF	TGCGCCAGCAGCTTGGGTAGGTTGAGCTCCTACAATGAGCAGTTCTTC
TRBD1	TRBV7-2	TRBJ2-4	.	CASSPRGTANIQYF	TGTGCCAGCAGCCCGAGGGGGACAGCAAACATTCAGTACTTC
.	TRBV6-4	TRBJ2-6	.	CASRPQSSGANVLTF	TGTGCCAGCAGACCACAGAGCTCTGGGGCCAACGTCCTGACTTTC
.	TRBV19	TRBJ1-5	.	CASSRGERSNQPQHF	TGTGCCAGTAGCCGAGGGGAGAGAAGCAATCAGCCCCAGCATTTT
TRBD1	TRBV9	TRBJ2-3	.	CASTAGGWSTDTQYF	TGTGCCAGCACTGCAGGGGGCTGGAGCACAGATACGCAGTATTTT
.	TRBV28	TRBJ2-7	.	CASSLSQGYHEQYF	TGTGCCAGCAGTTTATCACAGGGCTACCACGAGCAGTACTTC
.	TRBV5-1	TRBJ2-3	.	CASSLDGYTDTQYF	TGCGCCAGCAGCTTGGATGGGTACACAGATACGCAGTATTTT
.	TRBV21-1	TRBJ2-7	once	CASSSQIHYEQYF	TGTGCCAGCAGCTCCCAGATCCACTACGAGCAGTACTTC
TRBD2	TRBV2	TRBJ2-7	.	CASRPGGAYEQYF	TGTGCCAGCAGGCCGGGAGGGGCCTACGAGCAGTACTTC
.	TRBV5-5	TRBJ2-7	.	CASRLIVPQPYEQYF	TGTGCCAGCAGACTTATCGTCCCCCAACCCTACGAGCAGTACTTC
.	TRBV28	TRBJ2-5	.	CASSGQRGTETQYF	TGTGCCAGCAGTGGACAGAGAGGTACAGAGACCCAGTACTTC
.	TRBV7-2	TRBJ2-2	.	CASSRGSGLYTGELFF	TGTGCCAGCAGCCGTGGATCGGGGCTTTACACCGGGGAGCTGTTTTTT
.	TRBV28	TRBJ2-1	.	CASSPRAAISYNEQFF	TGTGCCAGCAGCCCACGGGCGGCCATCTCCTACAATGAGCAGTTCTTC
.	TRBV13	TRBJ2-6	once	CASSRPNSGANVLTF	TGTGCCAGCAGCAGGCCAAACTCTGGGGCCAACGTCCTGACTTTC
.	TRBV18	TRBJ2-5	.	CASSPPEAGRQETQYF	TGTGCCAGCTCACCACCGGAAGCGGGCAGACAAGAGACCCAGTACTTC
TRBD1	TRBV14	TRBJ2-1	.	CASSQILGQVNNEQFF	TGTGCCAGCAGCCAAATATTAGGACAGGTCAACAATGAGCAGTTCTTC
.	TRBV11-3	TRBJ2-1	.	CASSLLPGYEQFF	TGTGCCAGCAGCCTGCTACCGGGATATGAGCAGTTCTTC
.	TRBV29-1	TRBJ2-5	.	CSVPLGGNQETQYF	TGCAGCGTCCCCTTAGGGGGGAATCAAGAGACCCAGTACTTC
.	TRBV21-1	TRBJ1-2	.	CASSKGPGQGIKYGYTF	TGTGCCAGCAGCAAAGGACCGGGACAGGGGATCAAGTATGGCTACACCTTC
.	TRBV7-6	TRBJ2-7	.	CASSLGAGSSYEQYF	TGTGCCAGCAGCTTAGGTGCGGGGAGCTCCTACGAGCAGTACTTC
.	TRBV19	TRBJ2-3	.	CASSTFGGTGWTDTQYF	TGTGCCAGTAGCACCTTTGGGGGCACAGGGTGGACAGATACGCAGTATTTT
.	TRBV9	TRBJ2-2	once	CASSVAVGRNTGELFF	TGTGCCAGCAGCGTAGCTGTGGGGCGCAACACCGGGGAGCTGTTTTTT